Listed below are T cell receptor beta chains from one sample, sequenced in a study of CD8+ T cells in alopecia areata. The protocol was immunoSEQ multiplex PCR, while the TCRdb copy is restricted to in-frame clones and leaves out a portion. The table records roughly 150,000 clones, about 51% of them present only once. This material consisted of CD8+ T cells sorted from blood, taken at week 0. The receptors were sampled from a human donor with alopecia areata. The CDR3 runs from the conserved cysteine through the conserved F or W. D genes are given only for firm matches. Size tells how often a clone was seen (once, few, many) or the class of an expanded clone, and some rows leave it out.

>.|TRBJ1-5|.|14|TRBV29-1
TGCAGCGTTGTTCCCACAGGCCCCCATCAGCCCCAGCATTTT
CSVVPTGPHQPQHF
>TRBD1|TRBJ1-1|.|13|TRBV29-1
TGCAGCGTCGGGACAGGGAGGAGGGCTGAAGCTTTCTTT
CSVGTGRRAEAFF
>.|TRBJ1-2|.|13|TRBV29-1
TGCAGCGTTGAAGTCAGTTCTAACTATGGCTACACCTTC
CSVEVSSNYGYTF
>.|TRBJ1-5|.|13|TRBV2
TGTGCCAGCAGTGACGGACTATATCAGCCCCAGCATTTT
CASSDGLYQPQHF
>.|TRBJ1-1|once|16|TRBV7-6
TGTGCCAGCAGCTTCTCGGACGGGATCAAGGACACTGAAGCTTTCTTT
CASSFSDGIKDTEAFF
>.|TRBJ2-2|few|15|TRBV29-1
TGCAGCGTTGTACTACCGCCCGCGGTCACCGGGGAGCTGTTTTTT
CSVVLPPAVTGELFF
>.|TRBJ1-1|.|10|TRBV20-1
TGCAGTGCTAGAGATGTTTCTGCTTTCTTT
CSARDVSAFF
>.|TRBJ2-1|once|15|TRBV7-7
TGTGCCAGCAGCTTAGCGCTATCCGATAGCAATGAGCAGTTCTTC
CASSLALSDSNEQFF
>.|TRBJ2-7|.|11|TRBV30
TGTGCCTGGGGACAGTCCTACGAGCAGTACTTC
CAWGQSYEQYF
>.|TRBJ1-2|few|14|TRBV29-1
TGCAGCGTTGAAGGCGACCCGGCCTACTATGGCTACACCTTC
CSVEGDPAYYGYTF
>.|TRBJ2-6|.|16|TRBV15
TGTGCCACCAGCAGATACCCTTTGACTGGGGCCAACGTCCTGACTTTC
CATSRYPLTGANVLTF
>.|TRBJ1-2|.|18|TRBV14
TGTGCCAGCAGCCAAGATGTGGGAATCCATGGCCAGGACTATGGCTACACCTTC
CASSQDVGIHGQDYGYTF
>.|TRBJ2-7|.|15|TRBV27
TGTGCCAGCAGGAAGACGGGGACATACTACTACGAGCAGTACTTC
CASRKTGTYYYEQYF
>TRBD1|TRBJ1-4|.|13|TRBV25-1
TGTGCCAGCAGTGGACAGGGAGTAGTAAAACTGTTTTTT
CASSGQGVVKLFF
>.|TRBJ1-5|.|12|TRBV7-9
TGTGCCAGCAGCTTAGGAGGCCAGCCCCAGCATTTT
CASSLGGQPQHF
>.|TRBJ2-1|once|15|TRBV7-9
TGTGCCAGCAACCTCGGGACCGAAATCATCAATGAGCAGTTCTTC
CASNLGTEIINEQFF
>.|TRBJ2-3|few|9|TRBV7-8
TGTGCCAGCGGGGATACGCAGTATTTT
CASGDTQYF
>TRBD2|TRBJ2-3|.|16|TRBV7-8
TGTGCCAGCAGCTTAGGCGGTAGCGGGGGTGGAGATACGCAGTATTTT
CASSLGGSGGGDTQYF
>.|TRBJ1-2|many|13|TRBV10-1
TGCGCCAGCAGCGCGACAGGTTCTTATGGCTACACCTTC
CASSATGSYGYTF
>.|TRBJ1-2|few|13|TRBV30
TGTGCCTGCCCAAAGAACGGGGATTATGGCTACACCTTC
CACPKNGDYGYTF
>.|TRBJ1-1|few|11|TRBV29-1
TGCAGCGTTGAGCCCCGAAGTGAAGCTTTCTTT
CSVEPRSEAFF
>TRBD2|TRBJ2-1|.|17|TRBV4-3
TGCGCCAGCAGCCAAGACCATCGGGGGGGGTTCTACAATGAGCAGTTCTTC
CASSQDHRGGFYNEQFF
>TRBD2|TRBJ2-3|.|16|TRBV7-2
TGTGCCAGCAGCCCGACTAGCGGGGTTGTAGCAGATACGCAGTATTTT
CASSPTSGVVADTQYF
>.|TRBJ2-2|few|15|TRBV18
TGTGCCAGCTCACCAGGACATACGAACACCGGGGAGCTGTTTTTT
CASSPGHTNTGELFF
>TRBD2|TRBJ2-3|.|16|TRBV27
TGTGCCAGCAGGAACCCTAGCGGGGGTAGGCCAGATACGCAGTATTTT
CASRNPSGGRPDTQYF
>.|TRBJ2-3|.|15|TRBV29-1
TGCAGCGTTCACACCGGGACCCACCGCACAGATACGCAGTATTTT
CSVHTGTHRTDTQYF
>.|TRBJ2-7|.|13|TRBV4-1
TGCGCCAGCAGCCAAGAGCGCTTTTGGGAGCAGTACTTC
CASSQERFWEQYF
>.|TRBJ2-1|.|13|TRBV30
TGTGCCTGGAGGGAAAGGGCTTACAATGAGCAGTTCTTC
CAWRERAYNEQFF
>.|TRBJ2-7|.|11|TRBV27
TGTGCCAGCCGGGGCCAAGCCGAGCAGTACTTC
CASRGQAEQYF
>.|TRBJ1-1|.|12|TRBV9
TGTGCCAGCAGCCCAGGGTCGACTGAAGCTTTCTTT
CASSPGSTEAFF
>.|TRBJ2-2|.|12|TRBV29-1
TGCAGCGTTGAGACGGCTACCGGGGAGCTGTTTTTT
CSVETATGELFF
>.|TRBJ2-7|.|12|TRBV7-9
TGTGCCAGCAGCTCAACAGGGACTTGGCAGTACTTC
CASSSTGTWQYF
>TRBD2|TRBJ2-3|.|17|TRBV27
TGTGCCAGCAGTTTAGATGGGCGGGGGGCAAGCACAGATACGCAGTATTTT
CASSLDGRGASTDTQYF
>.|TRBJ2-7|.|13|TRBV11-2
TGTGCCAGCAGCTTGAGTGGGGACTACGAGCAGTACTTC
CASSLSGDYEQYF
>TRBD1|TRBJ1-2|.|13|TRBV29-1
TGCAGCGTATTGGGACAGGGGGCTGGTGGCTACACCTTC
CSVLGQGAGGYTF
>.|TRBJ2-1|.|14|TRBV6-1
TGTGCCAGCACACACCTAGGCCGAGTCAATGAGCAGTTCTTC
CASTHLGRVNEQFF
>.|TRBJ1-2|.|13|TRBV30
TGTGCCTGGAATCCGGGGGCAGGAGGAGGCTACACCTTC
CAWNPGAGGGYTF
>.|TRBJ2-1|.|12|TRBV29-1
TGCAGCGTTGATCACAGGGCCTATGAGCAGTTCTTC
CSVDHRAYEQFF
>.|TRBJ1-2|.|11|TRBV19
TGTGCCGGCAAAAACAGGGACGGCTACACCTTC
CAGKNRDGYTF
>.|TRBJ1-4|.|15|TRBV4-1
TGCGCCAGCAGCCAAGATCGGGGTGGAGGCGAAAAACTGTTTTTT
CASSQDRGGGEKLFF
>TRBD1|TRBJ2-1|.|15|TRBV2
TGTGCCAGCAGTGATAGCAGGGGGCTAAGCAATGAGCAGTTCTTC
CASSDSRGLSNEQFF
>.|TRBJ1-6|.|16|TRBV27
TGTGCCAGCAGTTCGCCCCGGGGGGACGGGTTTTCACCCCTCCACTTT
CASSSPRGDGFSPLHF
>TRBD1|TRBJ2-7|.|12|TRBV30
TGTGCCTGGGGACAGGGCTCCTACGAGCAGTACTTC
CAWGQGSYEQYF
>.|TRBJ2-3|few|15|TRBV4-3
TGCGCCAGCAGCCAAGGGCGGACAGGCACAGATACGCAGTATTTT
CASSQGRTGTDTQYF
>TRBD1|TRBJ2-7|.|15|TRBV5-6
TGTGCCAGCAGCTGGTTGGGACAGGGCCTTCGGGAGCAGTACTTC
CASSWLGQGLREQYF
>.|TRBJ1-1|.|13|TRBV2
TGTGCCAGGAAAACGGGGGCGGGCACTGAAGCTTTCTTT
CARKTGAGTEAFF
>.|TRBJ2-1|.|11|TRBV9
TGTGCCAGCAGCGTCGGGAGAGAGCAGTTCTTC
CASSVGREQFF
>TRBD2|TRBJ2-1|.|16|TRBV7-9
TGTGCCAGCAGCCAGAGCGGGGGGCCGTGGGACAATGAGCAGTTCTTC
CASSQSGGPWDNEQFF
>.|TRBJ2-7|.|15|TRBV4-3
TGCGCCAGCAGCCAAGAGAGGGACCCAACCTACGAGCAGTACTTC
CASSQERDPTYEQYF
>TRBD1|TRBJ2-7|few|14|TRBV29-1
TGCAGCGTTGTGGGTACAGGGGGCCCCTACGAGCAGTACTTC
CSVVGTGGPYEQYF
>.|TRBJ1-1|once|13|TRBV4-3
TGCGCCAGCAGCCAAGATCAGGGAATAGAAGCTTTCTTT
CASSQDQGIEAFF
>.|TRBJ2-7|.|13|TRBV7-9
TGTGCCAGCAGCCGGGACCTGATCTACGAGCAGTACTTC
CASSRDLIYEQYF
>.|TRBJ1-2|.|17|TRBV9
TGTGCCAGCAGCGTAGCTACGGGGGCTAAGAGTAACTATGGCTACACCTTC
CASSVATGAKSNYGYTF
>.|TRBJ2-1|once|13|TRBV7-6
TGTGCCAGCAGCTTAGCCCTTCGGGATGAGCAGTTCTTC
CASSLALRDEQFF
>.|TRBJ2-1|once|15|TRBV19
TGTGCCAGTAGTCCTACAGGGAGCCCCTACAATGAGCAGTTCTTC
CASSPTGSPYNEQFF
>.|TRBJ1-1|.|13|TRBV10-3
TGTGCCATTACAGTCAACCTGAACACTGAAGCTTTCTTT
CAITVNLNTEAFF
>TRBD1|TRBJ2-3|.|14|TRBV19
TGTGCCAGTAGGGCCCGAAGGGGGCAAGATACGCAGTATTTT
CASRARRGQDTQYF
>.|TRBJ2-4|.|13|TRBV2
TGTGCCACGCACCCCGGAGGGAGCGACATTCAGTACTTC
CATHPGGSDIQYF
>TRBD1|TRBJ2-7|once|14|TRBV30
TGTGCCTTCCTATCATCCGACAGGGTGAACGAGCAGTACTTC
CAFLSSDRVNEQYF